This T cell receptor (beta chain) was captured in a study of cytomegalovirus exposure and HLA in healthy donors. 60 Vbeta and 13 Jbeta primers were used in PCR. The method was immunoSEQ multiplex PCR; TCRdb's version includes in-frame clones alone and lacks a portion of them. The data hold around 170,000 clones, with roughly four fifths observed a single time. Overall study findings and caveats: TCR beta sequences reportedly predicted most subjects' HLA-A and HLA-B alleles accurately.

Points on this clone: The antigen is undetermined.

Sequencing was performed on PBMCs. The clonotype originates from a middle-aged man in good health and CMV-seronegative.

The CDR3 region has the DNA TGTGCCAGCAAAGGACAGGGCAACACAGATACGCAGTATTTT. Protein product: CASKGQGNTDTQYF. The rearrangement links TRBV2 to TRBJ2-3, with 8 positions matching TRBD1. The CDR3 is 14 amino acids. CDR1 is SNHLY and CDR2 is FYNNEI in the germline V gene. After removal of 7 bases from V and 2 bases from J, the junction contained 5 bases not matched to a gene. Complete variable domain (other parts from reference TRBV2 and TRBJ2-3): EPEVTQTPSHQVTQMGQEVILRCVPISNHLYFYWYRQILGQKVEFLVSFYNNEISEKSEIFDDQFSVERPDGSNFTLKIRSTKLEDSAMYFCASKGQGNTDTQYFGPGTRLTVL.